This TCR beta chain was profiled in a study of blood T cells in healthy people across ages. Sample-barcoded 5' priming and a J-beta primer mix drove a second PCR of roughly 6 to 12 cycles. TCRdb reanalysed the 5' RACE reads using MiXCR and keeps one entry per CDR3 protein. The data contain around 1,100,000 distinct CDR3 sequences, 30% to 40% of them singletons. Trimming removed 6 bases from V and 3 bases from J, with 15 bases in between. Germline V lookup: CDR1 SGHTA, CDR2 FQGNSA. The CDR3 length is 14 residues. This sequence joins TRBV7-2 and TRBJ2-7; possibly TRBD1 for D (5 bases). This receptor was obtained from a man aged 18 to 30 in good health. The specimen sequenced was blood. This CDR3 reads CASSLLTENYEQYF. DNA of the CDR3: TGTGCCAGCAGTTTACTGACAGAGAACTACGAGCAGTACTTC. The whole variable domain, filled in from reference TRBV7-2 and TRBJ2-7, reads GAGVSQSPSNKVTEKGKDVELRCDPISGHTALYWYRQSLGQGLEFLIYFQGNSAPDKSGLPSDRFSAERTGGSVSTLTIQRTQQEDSAVYLCASSLLTENYEQYFGPGTRLTVT.